One and the same sample provided the 30 T cell receptor beta chains below, sequenced in a study of T cell repertoires in aging, cancer and after chemotherapy. Peripheral blood genomic DNA, not sorted cells or RNA, was the template. Rearranged V-D-J TRB sequences were amplified with a mixed TRB-A/B primer pool. TCRdb re-analysed the multiplex PCR reads in MiXCR, keeping a single row per CDR3 protein. The sample yields roughly 7,000 distinct CDR3 sequences, around 30% seen once. The specimen was blood. Receptors originate from a human donor with a blood cancer.

This clonotype ranks as medium-sized (0.01 to 0.1%). The chain links TRBV29-1 to TRBJ1-4; D is unclear. CDR3 length: 13 amino acids. Germline V CDR1 and CDR2: SQVTM, ANQGSEA. CDR3 sequence: CSVIGRESGKLFF. For the CDR3, the DNA is TGCAGTGTAATAGGAAGGGAGAGTGGAAAACTGTTTTTT. Complete variable domain (other parts from reference TRBV29-1 and TRBJ1-4): SAVISQKPSRDICQRGTSLTIQCQVDSQVTMMFWYRQQPGQSLTLIATANQGSEATYESGFVIDKFPISRPNLTFSTLTVSNMSPEDSSIYLCSVIGRESGKLFFGSGTQLSVL.

As concerns this clonotype: One end of the junction varies from germline; a read error may be responsible. The V call is TRBV5-4, the J call TRBJ2-6; D is possibly TRBD1 or TRBD2 (5 bases each). This CDR3 has 17 residues. CDR1 is SGHNT, CDR2 YYREEE, per germline (reference sequence). The CDR3 protein is CASSLKQQVFGANVLAF. For the CDR3, the DNA is TGTGCCAGCAGCTTAAAACAGCAGGTTTTCGGGGCCAACGTCCTGGCTTTC.

Worth noting for this clonotype: At one end, the junction sequence differs from germline, possibly due to a read error. V and J are TRBV6-1 and TRBJ2-1; D is possibly TRBD1 (5 bases). Germline V gives CDR1 MNHNS, CDR2 SASEGT. This CDR3 comprises 12 residues. CDR3: CVSSNRGNEQFF. DNA of the CDR3: TGTGTCAGCAGTAATAGGGGTAATGAGCAGTTCTTC.

This clonotype was seen a handful of times. The chain couples TRBV6-4 to TRBJ2-3, with TRBD1 matching 7 bases. This CDR3 contains 14 residues. Looked up from germline, CDR1 is MRHNA and CDR2 is SNTAGT. V was pared by 6 bases and J by 2 bases, with 5 bases of the junction left unmatched. CDR3 nucleotides: TGTGCCAGCAGCGAAGGACAGGACACAGATACGCAGTATTTT. As protein: CASSEGQDTDTQYF.

J is TRBJ1-6 and V is TRBV5-4; tentative D call: TRBD1 (6 bases). The CDR3 is 14 residues long. The ends were cut back, 0 bases at V and 10 bases at J, with 11 bases in the middle. Looked up from germline, CDR1 is SGHNT and CDR2 is YYREEE (reference sequence). CDR3 region: CASSLDRARSPLHF. CDR3 nucleotides: TGTGCCAGCAGCTTGGACAGGGCTCGGTCACCCCTCCACTTT.

The chain couples TRBV6-5 to TRBJ1-6; a weak D match, TRBD1 (5 bases). The CDR3 length is 15 residues. Trimming cost V 1 base and J 8 bases, with 12 bases left between them. Germline V CDR1 and CDR2: MNHEY, SVGAGI. The CDR3 is CASSYYQGWDSPLHF. The CDR3, as DNA: TGTGCCAGCAGTTACTATCAGGGATGGGATTCACCCCTCCACTTT.

The rearrangement joins TRBV5-1 to TRBJ1-4; a possible D gene is TRBD1 (5 bases). The V and J ends lost 0 bases and 8 bases respectively, with 14 bases between them. This CDR3 region has 15 residues. CDR1 and CDR2 (germline): SGHRS, YFSETQ. The DNA of the CDR3 is TGCGCCAGCAGCTTGGCGGAAGGGGCTCGGGAAAAACTGTTTTTT. Its protein product is CASSLAEGAREKLFF.

The gene calls are TRBV11-3 and TRBJ2-5, with D perhaps TRBD1 (6 bases). With 0 bases removed from V and 6 bases from J, the gap between germline ends came to 17 bases. The CDR3 spans 16 residues. The V gene's germline CDR1 is SGHNT and CDR2 YENEEA. CDR3 in amino acids: CASSLDRGQLSKTQYF. The CDR3 DNA reads as TGTGCCAGCAGCTTAGATCGAGGACAGCTCAGTAAGACCCAGTACTTC.

The chain's CDR3 is CASSSTGVNEQFF. CDR3 coding DNA: TGTGCCAGCAGCTCAACGGGGGTCAATGAGCAGTTCTTC. The V call is TRBV5-4, the J call TRBJ2-1, with D possibly TRBD2 on 6 matching bases. This CDR3 comprises 13 residues. Germline V gene lookup returns CDR1 SGHNT and CDR2 YYREEE (reference sequence). Deletions cut 3 bases from V and 6 bases from J, with 10 bases between.

As concerns this clonotype: Possible read error: a much larger clone is one base away. The chain uses TRBV6-6 and TRBJ2-3; 9 positions match TRBD2. CDR3 size: 14 residues. Germline V gene sequence: CDR1 MNHNY, CDR2 SVGAGI (reference sequence). The CDR3 DNA reads TGTGACAGCTCACCACCAGCGGGGGGAGCTACGCAGTATTTT. Translated: CDSSPPAGGATQYF.

The chain employs TRBV6-6 and TRBJ2-1, with TRBD2 matching 10 bases. From germline, CDR1 is MNHNY and CDR2 SVGAGI (reference sequence). This CDR3 comprises 16 residues. Trimming took 6 bases from V and 13 from J; bases not matched to a gene: 18. This CDR3 reads CASRISGGAGRETQFF. The CDR3 nucleotides are TGTGCCAGCAGGATAAGCGGGGGGGCCGGACGAGAGACCCAGTTCTTC.

This clonotype was detected a few times. The gene calls are TRBV5-6 and TRBJ2-3, with TRBD2 as a possible D gene (5 bases). Germline values: CDR1 SGHDT, CDR2 YYEEEE. V lost 3 bases and J lost 5, with 13 bases in between. CDR3 length: 14 residues. DNA of the CDR3: TGTGCCAGCAGCTCCGGGGTCCACAGAGATACGCAGTATTTT. Translated: CASSSGVHRDTQYF.

This clonotype showed up just a few times. This chain uses TRBV6-1 with TRBJ2-4; no definite D call. Germline V gives CDR1 MNHNS, CDR2 SASEGT. The CDR3 sequence is 13 residues long. V was trimmed by 3 bases and J by 1 base, leaving 4 bases between them. The CDR3 DNA follows: TGTGCCAGCAGTGATCGCGCCAAAAACATTCAGTACTTC. Its translation is CASSDRAKNIQYF.

The V call is TRBV10-3, the J call TRBJ2-2; 8 bases fit TRBD2. The CDR3 extends over 16 amino acids. With 4 bases clipped from V and 4 bases from J, the junction kept 8 bases outside the gene matches. Per the germline V gene, CDR1 is ENHRY and CDR2 is SYGVKD. Here the CDR3 reads CAISGLARGVTGELFF. The CDR3 coding sequence is TGTGCCATCAGTGGACTAGCGAGGGGTGTCACCGGGGAGCTGTTTTTT.

In its sample, this clonotype was seen a few times. J is TRBJ1-6 and V is TRBV6-1; 9 nucleotides agree with TRBD1. The CDR3 covers 14 residues. The trim removed 5 bases at V and 10 bases at J, leaving 6 bases unmatched. Germline CDR1 and CDR2: MNHNS and SASEGT. CDR3 sequence reads: CASSRDRVGSPLHF. The DNA of the CDR3 is TGTGCCAGCAGTAGGGACAGGGTTGGGTCACCCCTCCACTTT.

This clonotype ranks as medium-sized (0.01 to 0.1%). This chain joins TRBV27 and TRBJ2-2; 8 positions match TRBD2. The ends lost 8 bases at V and 6 bases at J; junction bases unmatched: 8. This CDR3 contains 14 residues. In germline, CDR1 is MNHEY, CDR2 SMNVEV (reference sequence). DNA of the CDR3: TGTGCCAGCGGATTCCCCGGGGGGGCCGGGGAGCTGTTTTTT. This codes for CASGFPGGAGELFF.

In DNA, the CDR3 is TGCAGCGTTGACCGGACAGGGCAAGAGACCCAGTACTTC. It encodes CSVDRTGQETQYF. The chain recombines TRBV29-1 with TRBJ2-5; 8 nucleotides line up with TRBD1. In germline, CDR1 is SQVTM, CDR2 ANQGSEA. After removal of 3 bases from V and 2 bases from J, the junction contained 2 bases not matched to a gene. The CDR3 sequence is 13 residues long.

In regard to this clonotype: Given a much more abundant clone one base away, this may be a read error. The CDR3 protein is CASSRNTGGTDTQYF. The DNA for the CDR3 is TGTGCCAGTAGCAGGAACACGGGGGGGACAGATACGCAGTATTTT. This chain joins TRBV19 and TRBJ2-3; 8 nucleotides agree with TRBD2. The CDR3 is made up of 15 amino acids. Losses at the gene ends were 6 bases for V and 3 bases for J; bases not matched to a gene: 8. The germline V gene encodes CDR1 LNHDA and CDR2 SQIVND (reference sequence). The variable domain in full, with the rest retrieved from reference TRBV19 and TRBJ2-3, is DGGITQSPKYLFRKEGQNVTLSCEQNLNHDAMYWYRQDPGQGLRLIYYSQIVNDFQKGDIAEGYSVSREKKESFPLTVTSAQKNPTAFYLCASSRNTGGTDTQYFGPGTRLTVL.

Turning to this clonotype: It may be a read error: a sequence one base away is much more abundant. V and J are TRBV6-5 and TRBJ2-1, with 7 bases lining up with TRBD2. Germline-derived CDR1 and CDR2 are MNHEY and SVGAGI. The CDR3 extends over 16 amino acids. The CDR3 here is CGSRPLKGSGKGEQFF. CDR3 in DNA: TGTGGCAGCAGGCCCCTTAAGGGCAGCGGGAAGGGTGAGCAGTTCTTC.

J is TRBJ2-3 and V is TRBV4-2, with 7 bases matching TRBD2. This CDR3 contains 17 residues. The V gene's germline CDR1 is LGHNA and CDR2 YNFKEQ. The ends lost 0 bases at V and 0 bases at J; junction bases unmatched: 6. CDR3 in amino acids: CASSQDPSGHSTDTQYF. CDR3 coding DNA: TGTGCCAGCAGCCAAGATCCTAGCGGACATAGCACAGATACGCAGTATTTT.

The rearrangement joins TRBV14 to TRBJ1-1, with D perhaps TRBD1 (5 bases). The CDR3 extends over 17 amino acids. From germline, CDR1 is SGHDN and CDR2 FVKESK. V was cut by 0 bases and J by 4 bases, with 18 bases left in between. As DNA, the CDR3 is TGTGCCAGCAGCCAAGACCGTGGATGGGGCTTCGGCACTGAAGCTTTCTTT. As protein: CASSQDRGWGFGTEAFF.

This clonotype was picked up a small number of times. The genes are TRBV18 and TRBJ1-6, with D possibly TRBD1 on 5 matching bases. Looked up from germline, CDR1 is KGHSH and CDR2 is LQKENI. The V and J ends lost 3 bases and 3 bases respectively, with 15 bases between them. CDR3 length: 17 residues. CDR3 in amino acids: CASSPRGGDLYNSPLHF. The CDR3 DNA sequence: TGTGCCAGCTCACCGCGTGGGGGAGACCTCTATAATTCACCCCTCCACTTT.

This clonotype ranks as medium-sized (0.01 to 0.1%). The rearrangement links TRBV6-1 to TRBJ2-3; D is ambiguous. V gave up 0 bases and J gave up 4 bases, with 5 bases separating them. This CDR3 contains 13 residues. The germline gives CDR1 MNHNS, CDR2 SASEGT. CDR3 region: CASSEARADTQYF. The CDR3 bases are TGTGCCAGCAGTGAAGCAAGGGCAGATACGCAGTATTTT.

This clonotype was seen more than once but under ten times. The CDR3 region has the DNA TGTGCCATCAGTGGGACAGGGGCTAGCACAGATACGCAGTATTTT. Protein product: CAISGTGASTDTQYF. The genes are TRBV10-3 and TRBJ2-3; TRBD1 matches 9 bases. Germline V gene lookup returns CDR1 ENHRY and CDR2 SYGVKD. V was clipped by 4 bases and J by 0 bases; unmatched bases: 2. The CDR3 is 15 amino acids.

This clonotype rates as medium-sized. The gene calls are TRBV11-3 and TRBJ2-3; D might be TRBD1 or TRBD2, each matching 5 bases. V lost 4 bases and J lost 3, with 11 bases in between. Germline-derived CDR1 and CDR2 are SGHNT and YENEEA. The CDR3 has 14 amino acids. The CDR3 nucleotides read TGTGCCAGCAGCTCGTGGGGGTCAACAGATACGCAGTATTTT. This encodes CASSSWGSTDTQYF.

The chain combines TRBV7-9 with TRBJ2-1; 9 nucleotides match TRBD1. Germline CDR1 is SEHNR and CDR2 is FQNEAQ (reference sequence). The CDR3 loop spans 13 amino acids. The J segment lost 5 bases and the V segment lost 8 bases, leaving 4 bases of the junction unmatched. The CDR3 sequence is CASERTGDNEQFF. The DNA for the CDR3 is TGTGCCAGCGAGAGGACAGGGGACAATGAGCAGTTCTTC.

The CDR3 is CSATNPGQGTPYEQYF. The CDR3 DNA is TGCAGTGCAACTAATCCGGGACAGGGGACCCCCTACGAGCAGTACTTC. The gene calls are TRBV20-1 and TRBJ2-7, with TRBD1 matching over 10 bases. CDR1 DFQATT and CDR2 SNEGSKA come from the germline V gene (reference sequence). Losses at the gene ends were 6 bases for V and 2 bases for J; bases not matched to a gene: 13. The CDR3 consists of 16 residues.

V usage is TRBV11-3 and J usage is TRBJ1-1; tentatively, D is TRBD1 (6 bases). V dropped 5 bases and J dropped 2 bases, with 18 bases sitting between them. CDR3 length: 16 amino acids. The germline CDR1 and CDR2 sequences are SGHNT and YENEEA. CDR3 sequence reads: CASSPRGEGSNTEAFF. DNA for the CDR3: TGTGCCAGCAGCCCTAGGGGGGAGGGCTCAAACACTGAAGCTTTCTTT.

This sequence joins TRBV7-6 and TRBJ2-7, with TRBD2 matching over 9 bases. The CDR3 totals 14 residues. V lost 6 bases and J lost 2; bases outside the gene matches: 5. Germline CDR1 is SGHVS and CDR2 is FNYEAQ. This CDR3 is CASSSQRGAYEQYF. In DNA form, the CDR3 reads TGTGCCAGCAGTTCCCAGCGGGGGGCCTACGAGCAGTACTTC. The complete variable domain, with remaining parts taken from reference TRBV7-6 and TRBJ2-7, reads GAGVSQSPRYKVTKRGQDVALRCDPISGHVSLYWYRQALGQGPEFLTYFNYEAQQDKSGLPNDRFSAERPEGSISTLTIQRTEQRDSAMYRCASSSQRGAYEQYFGPGTRLTVT.

This clonotype was counted a few times. The CDR3 DNA is TGTGCCAGCAGTTACTCACGGGGAGGCTCCTACAATGAGCAGTTCTTC. Protein: CASSYSRGGSYNEQFF. The rearrangement uses TRBV6-5 and TRBJ2-1, with D possibly being TRBD2 (6 bases). The germline gives CDR1 MNHEY, CDR2 SVGAGI. The CDR3 covers 16 residues. Trimming took off 0 bases at V and 0 bases at J, with 9 bases between the two ends.